Shown below are 31 T cell receptor beta chains from a single sample sequenced in a study of vaccination effects on CD4 cells after COVID-19. Prior to sequencing, the ViraFEST assay stimulated PBMC with viral peptide pools, which expanded the antigen-specific CD4+ T cells. After roughly eleven days in culture, the CD4+ T cells were isolated. This person caught SARS-CoV-2 sometime from March to December 2020, and PCR testing confirmed the infection. Of the BNT162b2 and mRNA-1273 vaccines, participants received two doses of one or the other. The antigens of these receptors remain unknown. The table came from immunoSEQ multiplex PCR; TCRdb's copy has only in-frame clones and leaves some out. The sample consists of about 15,000 clones, 76% of them appearing once. The sample was CD4+ T cells from PBMCs cultured with SARS-CoV-2 spike peptides, taken after COVID-19 vaccination. The receptors were gathered from a human donor who had a prior SARS-CoV-2 infection.

CDR3 DNA: TGTGCCATCCGGGCAGGGGTCCTCTCCGGCTACACCTTC. Its protein is CAIRAGVLSGYTF. The genes are TRBV10-3 and TRBJ1-2; D is perhaps TRBD1 (6 bases). The CDR3 sequence is 13 residues long. Germline V gene sequence: CDR1 ENHRY, CDR2 SYGVKD. Trimming took off 8 bases at V and 8 bases at J, with 18 bases between the two ends.

The chain combines TRBV13 with TRBJ2-3; D perhaps matches TRBD1 (5 bases). V gave up 4 bases and J gave up 4 bases, with 12 bases separating them. The CDR3 has 14 residues. The germline CDR1 and CDR2 sequences are PRHDT and FYEKMQ (reference sequence). The CDR3 reads CASSWGGPADTQYF. CDR3 sequence (DNA): TGTGCCAGCAGCTGGGGCGGACCGGCAGATACGCAGTATTTT. The full variable domain, in which reference TRBV13 and TRBJ2-3 provide the parts outside the CDR3, is AAGVIQSPRHLIKEKRETATLKCYPIPRHDTVYWYQQGPGQDPQFLISFYEKMQSDKGSIPDRFSAQQFSDYHSELNMSSLELGDSALYFCASSWGGPADTQYFGPGTRLTVL.

This clone was seen more than once but under ten times. The CDR3 DNA reads TGTGCCAGCAGCGAAAGGATCCACGGAGGCTACACCTTC. It yields the protein CASSERIHGGYTF. V is TRBV3-1 (or the pseudogene TRBV3-2) and J is TRBJ1-2; no clear D gene. The V end lost 5 bases, the J end lost 8 bases, and 15 bases lay between the germline ends. This CDR3 region has 13 residues. Germline CDR1 LGHDT, CDR2 YNNKEL (reference sequence).

The CDR3 is CASSPRGTVAPDTQYF. The DNA for the CDR3 is TGTGCCAGCAGCCCCCGGGGGACAGTCGCCCCAGATACGCAGTATTTT. V is TRBV7-9 and J is TRBJ2-3, with D perhaps TRBD1 (7 bases). V was pared by 5 bases and J by 4 bases, with 19 bases between. The germline CDR1 and CDR2 sequences are SEHNR and FQNEAQ (reference sequence). The length of the CDR3 is 16 residues.

This clone was detected only a few times. The gene calls are TRBV28 and TRBJ1-1; D gene uncertain. Trimming took 2 bases from V and 9 from J, leaving 7 bases between them. Per the germline V gene, CDR1 is MDHEN and CDR2 is SYDVKM. The length of the CDR3 is 11 residues. DNA for the CDR3: TGTGCCAGCAGTTTACCGGGGAAAGCTTTCTTT. Its protein product is CASSLPGKAFF.

The rearrangement links TRBV3-1 (or the pseudogene TRBV3-2) to TRBJ2-1; 8 positions agree with TRBD2. J lost 7 bases, V lost 4 bases, and 9 bases had no gene match. Germline CDR1 is LGHDT and CDR2 is YNNKEL (reference sequence). The CDR3 has 15 amino acids. The CDR3 reads CASSLLGGAQNEQFF. Here the CDR3 DNA reads TGTGCCAGCAGCCTGCTCGGGGGGGCACAAAATGAGCAGTTCTTC.

This clone has only one observation. The CDR3 is CASSAGGETDTQYF. The CDR3 DNA reads TGTGCCAGCAGTGCGGGAGGGGAGACAGATACGCAGTATTTT. The chain couples TRBV6-4 to TRBJ2-3, with 8 nucleotides matching TRBD2. Germline lookup yields CDR1 MRHNA and CDR2 SNTAGT. The CDR3 runs to 14 residues. V lost 4 bases to trimming and J lost 3 bases; unmatched junction nucleotides: 3.

The table lists this clone with a few counts. The chain combines TRBV19 with TRBJ2-7; 7 bases are a match to TRBD2. V was pared by 2 bases and J by 3 bases, with 7 bases of the junction left unmatched. Per germline, CDR1 LNHDA and CDR2 SQIVND (reference sequence). The CDR3 totals 15 residues. CDR3 protein: CASSISSGVGYEQYF. The CDR3 region has the DNA TGTGCCAGTAGTATATCTAGCGGAGTCGGCTACGAGCAGTACTTC. The full variable domain, with the rest looked up from reference TRBV19 and TRBJ2-7, is DGGITQSPKYLFRKEGQNVTLSCEQNLNHDAMYWYRQDPGQGLRLIYYSQIVNDFQKGDIAEGYSVSREKKESFPLTVTSAQKNPTAFYLCASSISSGVGYEQYFGPGTRLTVT.

This clone was observed once. The J gene is TRBJ1-3, the V gene TRBV5-1; D might be TRBD1 (5 bases). CDR3 length: 15 amino acids. The ends were cut back, 0 bases at V and 4 bases at J, with 11 bases in the middle. CDR1 and CDR2 from the germline V gene are SGHRS and YFSETQ. This chain's CDR3 is CASSLGTLLGNTIYF. CDR3 bases: TGCGCCAGCAGCTTGGGGACACTCTTAGGAAACACCATATATTTT.

This rearrangement joins TRBV6-6 to TRBJ2-5; 8 positions match TRBD1. J gave up 5 bases and V 2 bases, and 10 bases lay outside the gene matches. Germline values: CDR1 MNHNY, CDR2 SVGAGI (reference sequence). The CDR3 length is 16 residues. The CDR3 DNA follows: TGTGCCAGCAGTTACACGACAGGGGATGGGGCGGAGACCCAGTACTTC. This gives the protein CASSYTTGDGAETQYF.

This clone is labeled as hyperexpanded. The rearrangement links TRBV4-1 to TRBJ1-2, with D uncertain. Germline values: CDR1 MGHRA, CDR2 YSYEKL. V lost 3 bases to trimming and J lost 11 bases, with 10 bases between them. The CDR3 sequence is 11 residues long. The chain's CDR3 is CASSHSFEYTF. In DNA, the CDR3 is TGCGCCAGCAGCCACAGTTTCGAGTACACCTTC.

V usage is TRBV11-2 and J usage is TRBJ1-1; TRBD1 aligns across 8 bases. The CDR3 loop spans 16 amino acids. Per the germline V gene, CDR1 is SGHAT and CDR2 is FQNNGV. V lost 5 bases, J lost 1 base, and 9 bases stayed unmatched. CDR3 loop: CASSRRTGSWNTEAFF. In DNA form, the CDR3 reads TGTGCCAGCAGCCGAAGGACAGGGAGTTGGAACACTGAAGCTTTCTTT.

The chain is built from TRBV24-1 and TRBJ2-5; 12 bases line up with TRBD2. This CDR3 is 17 amino acids long. Trimming at V came to 5 bases and at J to 5 bases, leaving 11 bases not matched to a gene. Germline values: CDR1 KGHDR, CDR2 SFDVKD. The CDR3 reads CATSVTSGSRGAETQYF. The CDR3 bases are TGTGCCACCAGTGTGACTAGCGGGAGTAGGGGGGCGGAGACCCAGTACTTC.

The chain uses TRBV9 and TRBJ1-1, with TRBD1 as a possible D gene (5 bases). V lost 5 bases, J lost 1 base, and 15 bases lay in between. Germline V gives CDR1 SGDLS, CDR2 YYNGEE. CDR3 length equals 15 residues. DNA for the CDR3: TGTGCCAGCAGTCCCGACTGGGGGAGGAACACTGAAGCTTTCTTT. It yields the protein CASSPDWGRNTEAFF.

The chain carries TRBV20-1 and TRBJ2-1, with 7 bases matching TRBD2. Germline assignment: CDR1 DFQATT and CDR2 SNEGSKA (reference sequence). With 3 bases clipped from V and 8 bases from J, the junction kept 16 bases outside the gene matches. The CDR3 length is 16 residues. Here the CDR3 DNA reads TGCAGTGCTAGTGGCCAAGCGGGATCCCCGCGGGATGAGCAGTTCTTC. Encoded protein: CSASGQAGSPRDEQFF.

The chain combines TRBV6-1 with TRBJ1-6, with D maybe TRBD1 (6 bases). There are 16 residues in the CDR3. CDR1 and CDR2 (germline): MNHNS, SASEGT. Trimming left V 2 bases short and J 9 bases short, with 17 bases between. The CDR3 region has the DNA TGTGCCAGCAGTGAACAGGCGGGGGCGCCTTTTTCACCCCTCCACTTT. Its translation: CASSEQAGAPFSPLHF.

V gene TRBV18 combines with J gene TRBJ1-6; D is undetermined. CDR1 and CDR2 from the germline V gene are KGHSH and LQKENI. Deletions cut 1 base from V and 6 bases from J, with 10 bases between. CDR3 length: 15 residues. CDR3: CASSPLSAVNSPLHF. Written as DNA, the CDR3 is TGTGCCAGCTCACCACTTTCAGCAGTTAATTCACCCCTCCACTTT.

This clone has just one count. CDR3 loop: CASSLVAVGSGANVLTF. The CDR3 bases are TGTGCCAGCAGCTTAGTGGCGGTCGGGTCTGGGGCCAACGTCCTGACTTTC. The J gene is TRBJ2-6, the V gene TRBV7-6; D not resolved. Germline CDR1 and CDR2: SGHVS and FNYEAQ. Trimming shortened V by 1 base and J by 1 base, and 11 bases separated the two germline ends. This CDR3 is built from 17 residues.

The chain employs TRBV6-5 and TRBJ1-1, with TRBD1 matching 8 bases. This CDR3 region has 15 residues. Trimming removed 2 bases from V and 5 bases from J; junction bases left unmatched: 7. The V gene's germline CDR1 is MNHEY and CDR2 SVGAGI. CDR3 protein: CASSYGGNRGTEAFF. Here the CDR3 DNA reads TGTGCCAGCAGTTACGGGGGGAACAGGGGGACTGAAGCTTTCTTT.

The genes are TRBV21-1 and TRBJ1-2. TRBV21-1 corresponds to a pseudogene. The CDR3 is 21 amino acids. The DNA for the CDR3 is TGTGCCAGCACCCCCCCGGGCCCACAGCCGTATGAGACCGATGCTAACTATGGCTACACCTTC. Protein product: CASTPPGPQPYETDANYGYTF.

This chain joins TRBV2 and TRBJ1-1, with unresolved D. V lost 5 bases, J lost 0 bases, and 7 bases lay in between. The CDR3 consists of 13 residues. The germline gives CDR1 SNHLY, CDR2 FYNNEI. CDR3 nucleotide sequence: TGTGCCAGCAGTCTAACTATGAACACTGAAGCTTTCTTT. It specifies CASSLTMNTEAFF. Combining the CDR3 with reference TRBV2 and TRBJ1-1 gives the whole variable domain EPEVTQTPSHQVTQMGQEVILRCVPISNHLYFYWYRQILGQKVEFLVSFYNNEISEKSEIFDDQFSVERPDGSNFTLKIRSTKLEDSAMYFCASSLTMNTEAFFGQGTRLTVV.

The DNA of the CDR3 is TGTGCCACCAGCGCTACCGACAGGGGTATGTTCAATGAGCAGTTCTTC. It is translated as CATSATDRGMFNEQFF. The chain is built from TRBV24-1 and TRBJ2-1, with 8 bases identical to TRBD1. Unmatched junction bases numbered 13, after V lost 7 bases and J lost 6 bases. Per germline, CDR1 KGHDR and CDR2 SFDVKD. CDR3 length: 16 amino acids.

The sample holds one count of this clone. The CDR3 loop reads CASSKQGSGANVLTF. The CDR3 DNA sequence: TGTGCCAGCAGCAAACAGGGCTCTGGGGCCAACGTCCTGACTTTC. This chain connects TRBV6-2 or TRBV6-3 to TRBJ2-6, with D perhaps TRBD1 (6 bases). The CDR3 is 15 amino acids. Germline values: CDR1 MNHEY, CDR2 SVGEGT. V lost 6 bases and J 0 bases, leaving 9 bases between the germline ends.

The chain employs TRBV11-1 and TRBJ2-3; D remains ambiguous. CDR1 and CDR2 from the germline V gene are SGHAT and FQDESV (reference sequence). This CDR3 is 15 amino acids long. V was shortened by 5 bases and J by 2 bases, with 14 bases between the two germline ends. The CDR3 region is CASSPNGRYTDTQYF. The CDR3 nucleotides read TGTGCCAGCAGCCCTAATGGGCGGTACACAGATACGCAGTATTTT.

The chain uses TRBV3-1 (or the pseudogene TRBV3-2) and TRBJ2-7; 10 positions agree with TRBD2. V lost 5 bases to trimming and J lost 9 bases; unmatched junction nucleotides: 10. CDR1 is LGHDT, CDR2 YNNKEL, per germline (reference sequence). This CDR3 contains 14 residues. The CDR3 DNA reads as TGTGCCAGCAGCGCAGCGGGGGGGCAGAGGGGGCAGTACTTC. Its translation: CASSAAGGQRGQYF.

V usage is TRBV19 and J usage is TRBJ1-5; D is possibly TRBD1 (6 bases). The V end was cut by 4 bases, the J end by 1 base, with 17 bases between. This CDR3 contains 17 residues. In germline, CDR1 is LNHDA, CDR2 SQIVND (reference sequence). CDR3: CASSSHRGALSNQPQHF. Written as DNA, the CDR3 is TGTGCCAGTAGTAGCCACCGGGGGGCGTTAAGCAATCAGCCCCAGCATTTT. Using reference TRBV19 and TRBJ1-5 for the parts outside the CDR3, the full variable domain is DGGITQSPKYLFRKEGQNVTLSCEQNLNHDAMYWYRQDPGQGLRLIYYSQIVNDFQKGDIAEGYSVSREKKESFPLTVTSAQKNPTAFYLCASSSHRGALSNQPQHFGDGTRLSIL.

The V call is TRBV6-5, the J call TRBJ2-3; no clear D gene. Trimming left V 0 bases short and J 2 bases short, with 9 bases between. CDR3 length: 15 amino acids. Germline V gene lookup returns CDR1 MNHEY and CDR2 SVGAGI. Here the CDR3 reads CASSYSNPATDTQYF. The CDR3 DNA follows: TGTGCCAGCAGTTACTCTAATCCGGCCACAGATACGCAGTATTTT.

The gene calls are TRBV19 and TRBJ1-2; 9 bases align to TRBD1. The junction had 9 bases not matched to a gene; V was cut back by 4 bases and J by 6 bases. Germline CDR1 is LNHDA and CDR2 is SQIVND (reference sequence). The CDR3 is made up of 15 amino acids. CDR3 loop: CASSTRTGGVHGYTF. CDR3 DNA sequence: TGTGCCAGTAGTACCCGAACAGGGGGCGTCCATGGCTACACCTTC.

The V gene is TRBV19, the J gene TRBJ1-2, with D unclear. Looked up from germline, CDR1 is LNHDA and CDR2 is SQIVND (reference sequence). This CDR3 has 12 residues. The ends were cut back, 6 bases at V and 5 bases at J, with 10 bases in the middle. The DNA for the CDR3 is TGTGCCAGTAGGGACTTTGGATATGGCTACACCTTC. This gives the protein CASRDFGYGYTF. The full variable domain, rest sourced from reference TRBV19 and TRBJ1-2, is DGGITQSPKYLFRKEGQNVTLSCEQNLNHDAMYWYRQDPGQGLRLIYYSQIVNDFQKGDIAEGYSVSREKKESFPLTVTSAQKNPTAFYLCASRDFGYGYTFGSGTRLTVV.

This clone was counted a single time. The rearrangement joins TRBV18 to TRBJ2-7, with TRBD1 matching 7 bases. Germline lookup yields CDR1 KGHSH and CDR2 LQKENI. The CDR3 loop spans 14 amino acids. Germline trimming cut 6 bases from V and 6 bases from J; bases unmatched to any gene: 11. Here the CDR3 reads CASSSGTEPFEQYF. The DNA of the CDR3 is TGTGCCAGCTCTTCCGGGACAGAGCCTTTCGAGCAGTACTTC.

The genes are TRBV12-3 or TRBV12-4 and TRBJ1-2, with D possibly matching TRBD1 (5 bases). The CDR3 runs 13 residues. Trimming shortened V by 3 bases and J by 2 bases, and 7 bases separated the two germline ends. CDR3 nucleotide sequence: TGTGCCAGCAGTTTTGCAGGGAACTATGGCTACACCTTC. It is translated as CASSFAGNYGYTF.